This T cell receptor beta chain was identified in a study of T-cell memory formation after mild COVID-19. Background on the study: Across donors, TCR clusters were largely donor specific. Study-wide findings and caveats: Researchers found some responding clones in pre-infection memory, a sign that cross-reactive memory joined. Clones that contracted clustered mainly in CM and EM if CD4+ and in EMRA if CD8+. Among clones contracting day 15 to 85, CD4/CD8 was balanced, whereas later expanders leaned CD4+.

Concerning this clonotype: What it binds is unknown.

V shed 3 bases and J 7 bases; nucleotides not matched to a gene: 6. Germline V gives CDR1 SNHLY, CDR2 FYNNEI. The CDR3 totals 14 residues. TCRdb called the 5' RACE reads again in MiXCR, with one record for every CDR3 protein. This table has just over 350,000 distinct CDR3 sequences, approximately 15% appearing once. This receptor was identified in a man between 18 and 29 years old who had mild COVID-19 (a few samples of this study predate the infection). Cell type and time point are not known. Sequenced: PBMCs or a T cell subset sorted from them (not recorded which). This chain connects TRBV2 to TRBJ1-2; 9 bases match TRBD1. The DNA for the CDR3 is TGTGCCAGCAGTGAGGGGACAGGGCGGGCTGGCTACACCTTC. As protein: CASSEGTGRAGYTF.